This TCR beta chain was sequenced in a study of cytomegalovirus exposure and HLA in healthy donors. Overall study results and limits: Generally TCR sequences proved uncommon, though certain public TCRs appeared in numerous donors.

This clone showed up just once. Its antigen remains unidentified. Produced via immunoSEQ multiplex PCR; TCRdb's table is partial and in-frame only. The table records 250,000 to 400,000 clones, 88% of them present only once. Per germline, CDR1 SGHRS and CDR2 YFSETQ. This CDR3 has 13 amino acids. Trimming took 4 bases from V and 5 from J; bases not matched to a gene: 3. The chain is built from TRBV5-1 and TRBJ1-1, with 9 nucleotides matching TRBD1. This TCR was recovered from a man aged 25-45 years in good health and CMV-seronegative. Source material: PBMCs. The DNA of the CDR3 is TGCGCCAGCAGCGAACAGGGGGCAACTGAAGCTTTCTTT. The encoded protein is CASSEQGATEAFF.